The rows below give T cell receptor beta chains drawn from one sample of a study of blood T cell repertoires in COVID-19. Profiling relied on immunoSEQ multiplex PCR, and the TCRdb table lists in-frame clones only, not all of them. The sample shows hundreds of thousands of clones, around 91% of them seen only once. Specimen: PBMCs or T cells enriched from blood (not recorded which). The receptor source for this set is a woman aged 18-29 years with acute COVID-19. The CDR3 runs from the conserved cysteine through the conserved F or W. The order of the fields is D gene, CDR3 length, J gene, V gene, clone size, CDR3 protein, CDR3 DNA. D genes are given only for firm matches. Clone size, where shown, is once, few, many, or a class for clones that have expanded.

TRBD1 15 TRBJ1-2 TRBV28 . CASSAPGQGHYGYTF TGTGCCAGCAGTGCACCGGGACAGGGCCACTATGGCTACACCTTC
TRBD1 13 TRBJ1-2 TRBV28 . CASRETGTYGYTF TGTGCCAGCAGAGAGACAGGGACCTATGGCTACACCTTC
. 13 TRBJ1-3 TRBV3-1/TRBV3-2 few CASSPGTGNTIYF TGTGCCAGCAGCCCAGGGACTGGAAACACCATATATTTT
. 12 TRBJ1-5 TRBV27 . CASSANLGPQHF TGTGCCAGCAGTGCCAACCTAGGGCCCCAGCATTTT
. 14 TRBJ1-5 TRBV15 . CATSRDGGYQPQHF TGTGCCACCAGCAGAGATGGGGGGTATCAGCCCCAGCATTTT
. 14 TRBJ2-4 TRBV5-4 . CASSLNRERSIQYF TGTGCCAGCAGCTTGAACAGGGAAAGGAGCATTCAGTACTTC
TRBD1 15 TRBJ1-1 TRBV18 . CASSPRGQSNTEAFF TGTGCCAGCTCACCACGGGGACAGTCGAACACTGAAGCTTTCTTT
. 14 TRBJ1-3 TRBV5-1 . CASSSTLSGNTIYF TGCGCCAGCAGCTCGACTCTCTCTGGAAACACCATATATTTT
. 12 TRBJ2-7 TRBV29-1 . CSVVLSSYEQYF TGCAGCGTAGTTCTCAGCTCCTACGAGCAGTACTTC
TRBD1 14 TRBJ1-4 TRBV27 . CASRPGQGDEKLFF TGTGCCAGCAGGCCGGGACAGGGGGATGAAAAACTGTTTTTT
TRBD1 12 TRBJ1-1 TRBV29-1 . CSYGQGNTEAFF TGCAGCTACGGACAGGGGAACACTGAAGCTTTCTTT
TRBD1 12 TRBJ1-1 TRBV6-5 . CASTTGGTEAFF TGTGCCAGCACCACAGGGGGCACTGAAGCTTTCTTT
. 11 TRBJ2-7 TRBV9 . CASSQGYEQYF TGTGCCAGCAGCCAGGGGTACGAGCAGTACTTC
TRBD1 14 TRBJ2-1 TRBV30 . CAWNVDRGLDEQFF TGTGCCTGGAATGTGGACAGGGGGCTCGATGAGCAGTTCTTC
TRBD1 15 TRBJ1-6 TRBV27 . CASSLRGQGRSPLHF TGTGCCAGCAGTTTAAGAGGACAGGGACGCTCACCCCTCCACTTT
. 15 TRBJ2-5 TRBV5-6 . CASRFNRVGRETQYF TGTGCCAGCAGATTTAACAGGGTAGGACGAGAGACCCAGTACTTC
TRBD2 16 TRBJ2-7 TRBV7-9 . CASSAQAGGPTDEQYF TGTGCCAGCAGCGCCCAGGCGGGAGGCCCTACAGACGAGCAGTACTTC
TRBD2 17 TRBJ2-1 TRBV5-4 . CASRTTGVLAGGNEQFF TGTGCCAGCAGGACAACAGGGGTGCTAGCGGGAGGGAATGAGCAGTTCTTC
. 15 TRBJ1-5 TRBV4-1 . CASSQGPGDNQPQHF TGCGCCAGCAGCCAAGGGCCAGGGGATAATCAGCCCCAGCATTTT
TRBD1 17 TRBJ1-5 TRBV7-8 . CASSLGTGRLPGQPQHF TGTGCCAGCAGCCTGGGGACAGGGAGACTGCCAGGTCAGCCCCAGCATTTT
. 13 TRBJ1-1 TRBV7-8 . CASSFEGNTEAFF TGTGCCAGCAGCTTCGAGGGGAACACTGAAGCTTTCTTT
. 12 TRBJ2-2 TRBV5-8 . CASSLQGGELFF TGTGCCAGCAGCCTACAGGGTGGGGAGCTGTTTTTT
. 11 TRBJ2-7 TRBV12-3/TRBV12-4 . CASSQSHEQYF TGTGCCAGCAGTCAAAGCCACGAGCAGTACTTC
TRBD2 18 TRBJ2-1 TRBV3-1/TRBV3-2 . CASSQVSSGTSSYNEQFF TGTGCCAGCAGCCAAGTGAGTAGCGGGACGAGCTCCTACAATGAGCAGTTCTTC
TRBD1 16 TRBJ1-6 TRBV28 . CASSYLLGQGGKALHF TGTGCCAGCAGTTACCTTTTGGGACAGGGTGGAAAAGCCCTCCACTTT
. 16 TRBJ2-3 TRBV7-9 . CASSRVVELGTDTQYF TGTGCCAGCAGCCGAGTGGTCGAGCTCGGCACAGATACGCAGTATTTT
TRBD2 18 TRBJ2-6 TRBV11-2 . CASPAASGGRSGANVLTF TGTGCCAGCCCGGCGGCTTCGGGGGGGCGGTCTGGGGCCAACGTCCTGACTTTC
. 13 TRBJ1-1 TRBV19 . CASSTRGSLEAFF TGTGCCAGTAGTACTCGTGGGAGCCTTGAAGCTTTCTTT
. 15 TRBJ2-1 TRBV2 . CASSEVGVSYNEQFF TGTGCCAGCAGTGAAGTGGGAGTCTCCTACAATGAGCAGTTCTTC
. 13 TRBJ1-1 TRBV19 . CASSIRGNTEAFF TGTGCCAGTAGTATCAGGGGTAACACTGAAGCTTTCTTT